Listed below are T cell receptor beta chains from one sample, sequenced in a study of Graves' ophthalmopathy and Graves' hyperthyroidism. TCRdb re-called the multiplex PCR reads through MiXCR, storing one row per CDR3 protein. The table includes fewer than 400,000 distinct CDR3 sequences, approximately 16% detected once. Sequencing was done on a sample of peripheral blood. These receptors originate from a woman aged 18 to 35 with Graves' ophthalmopathy. Each CDR3 is given without its conserved first and last residue. A D gene is named only where the DNA matches it firmly.

>TRBJ2-7|TRBV6-5|TRBD1
ASSSRGHNEQY
>TRBJ2-4|TRBV27|TRBD1
ASTWTGLGIQY
>TRBJ2-5|TRBV12-3/TRBV12-4|-
ASSPPLSQETQY
>TRBJ1-6|TRBV6-5|TRBD1
ASSYWARGLCRLH
>TRBJ1-1|TRBV20-1|TRBD1
SAKYTPGQGVLGAF
>TRBJ2-5|TRBV2|-
ASSEGAGETQY
>TRBJ2-7|TRBV24-1|TRBD2
ATSDRRTSPYEQY
>TRBJ1-1|TRBV4-3|-
ASSQDEGLNTEAF
>TRBJ2-7|TRBV12-3/TRBV12-4|TRBD2
ASSFLAGGPPV
>TRBJ1-5|TRBV9|-
ASSVGGLGAQH
>TRBJ1-1|TRBV6-1|-
ASSDPLTAKGKHEAF
>TRBJ2-7|TRBV28|TRBD2
ASSSSLGLAVSYEQY
>TRBJ1-2|TRBV12-3/TRBV12-4|-
ASSLGPGGYGYT
>TRBJ2-5|TRBV20-1|TRBD2
SATILAEQETQY
>TRBJ2-7|TRBV28|-
ASSQGQGPSYEQY
>TRBJ2-3|TRBV13|-
ASSSLASTDTQY
>TRBJ2-5|TRBV28|TRBD1
ASSSPGQGIFETQY
>TRBJ1-1|TRBV19|-
ASSMSMNTEAF
>TRBJ2-2|TRBV12-3/TRBV12-4|-
ASSSPGELF
>TRBJ2-7|TRBV28|TRBD1
ASRLSTGVYEQY
>TRBJ1-1|TRBV20-1|-
SARDRRGAITEAF
>TRBJ1-1|TRBV10-3|TRBD1
AISGSDRGLTEAF